One and the same sample provided the 32 T cell receptor beta chains below, sequenced in a study of CD8+CD57+ T cells in acquired aplastic anemia (dated by TCRdb to between 2017 and 2018). The data were produced on an Illumina HiSeq 2000. Genomic DNA served as template for TCR beta VDJ combination and CDR3 sequence profiling. Starting from the raw public reads, TCRdb applied fastp trimming at Q25, assembled clones with MiXCR and retained in-frame beta chains. A single entry per CDR3 protein holds the most common genes and DNA from its merged rows. Within this sample are roughly 130,000 distinct CDR3 sequences, with around 48% of them counted one time only. The ten largest clonotypes hold 2% to 3% of the sample. Sequencing input: sorted CD4+, CD8+, or CD8+CD57+ T cells (not recorded which) from PBMCs. Source of these receptors: a human donor in good health, serving as a control.

This chain joins TRBV29-1 and TRBJ1-2, with D tentatively TRBD1 (6 bases). V was clipped by 6 bases and J by 7 bases, with 12 bases between them. Per the germline V gene, CDR1 is SQVTM and CDR2 is ANQGSEA. The CDR3 runs 11 residues. This CDR3 is CSVETGFGYTF. The CDR3 DNA sequence: TGCAGCGTCGAGACAGGTTTTGGCTACACCTTC.

J is TRBJ2-5 and V is TRBV2, with TRBD2 matching 8 bases. With V trimmed by 3 bases and J by 2 bases, 5 bases remained unmatched. The length of the CDR3 is 15 residues. Germline V lookup: CDR1 SNHLY, CDR2 FYNNEI. The CDR3 DNA follows: TGTGCCAGCAGTGATGTTGGCGGGGGGCAAGAGACCCAGTACTTC. Translating gives CASSDVGGGQETQYF.

The genes are TRBV7-8 and TRBJ1-6; a weak D match, TRBD1 (5 bases). Germline values: CDR1 SGHVS, CDR2 FQNEAQ. Trimming cost V 5 bases and J 6 bases, with 17 bases left between them. The CDR3 contains 16 residues. This chain's CDR3 is CASSRTTGTANSPLHF. The CDR3 DNA reads as TGTGCCAGCAGCCGTACCACTGGGACCGCTAATTCACCCCTCCACTTT. The full variable domain, in which reference TRBV7-8 and TRBJ1-6 provide the parts outside the CDR3, is GAGVSQSPRYKVAKRGQDVALRCDPISGHVSLFWYQQALGQGPEFLTYFQNEAQLDKSGLPSDRFFAERPEGSVSTLKIQRTQQEDSAVYLCASSRTTGTANSPLHFGNGTRLTVT.

This clonotype was picked up many times. The rearrangement joins TRBV6-2 or TRBV6-3 to TRBJ1-1, with TRBD1 identical over 7 bases. Germline V CDR1 and CDR2: MNHEY, SVGEGT. This CDR3 region has 15 residues. V gave up 2 bases and J gave up 0 bases; unmatched junction bases: 3. CDR3 nucleotide sequence: TGTGCCAGCAGTTACCTGACAGGGATGAACACTGAAGCTTTCTTT. Its protein is CASSYLTGMNTEAFF.

Of note for this clonotype: The junction departs from germline at one end; a sequencing error may be responsible. The chain is built from TRBV27 and TRBJ1-3; no clear D. The CDR3 runs to 15 residues. CDR1 and CDR2 (germline): MNHEY, SMNVEV (reference sequence). The CDR3 bases are TGTGCCAGCAGTTTTCAGGCCCTCCCTGGAAACACCATGTATTTT. Protein product: CASSFQALPGNTMYF.

The chain links TRBV6-2 or TRBV6-3 to TRBJ2-7, with D perhaps being TRBD1 or TRBD2 (6 bases each). From germline, CDR1 is MNHEY and CDR2 SVGEGT. Trimming stripped 1 base from V and 2 bases from J, with 12 bases between. The length of the CDR3 is 15 residues. Written as DNA, the CDR3 is TGTGCCAGCAGTTACTTATCCGGGGGCCCCTACGAGCAGTACTTC. Translating gives CASSYLSGGPYEQYF.

The chain combines TRBV14 with TRBJ1-5; D uncertain. Germline assignment: CDR1 SGHDN and CDR2 FVKESK. Trimming took off 1 base at V and 6 bases at J, with 7 bases between the two ends. This CDR3 comprises 13 residues. CDR3 coding DNA: TGTGCCAGCAGCCAAGTTGAAAGTCAGCCCCAGCATTTT. Translated: CASSQVESQPQHF.

The sample holds many counts of this clonotype. The chain joins TRBV20-1 to TRBJ1-5, with D perhaps matching TRBD1 (6 bases). V gave up 3 bases and J gave up 5 bases, with 11 bases separating them. The CDR3 extends over 13 amino acids. Germline values: CDR1 DFQATT, CDR2 SNEGSKA (reference sequence). DNA for the CDR3: TGCAGTGCTAGTCAGGGGAGCCATCAGCCCCAGCATTTT. It translates to CSASQGSHQPQHF.

This clonotype was seen many times. This chain uses TRBV5-1 with TRBJ1-1; D gene unclear. Per germline, CDR1 SGHRS and CDR2 YFSETQ. V shed 6 bases and J shed 0 bases, with 18 bases lying between them. The CDR3 is 16 residues long. The CDR3 sequence: CASTRAAGRVNTEAFF. The CDR3 DNA sequence: TGCGCCAGCACTCGAGCGGCGGGAAGAGTGAACACTGAAGCTTTCTTT.

There are many counts of this clonotype. The rearrangement links TRBV2 to TRBJ2-6, with D possibly TRBD2 on 5 matching bases. CDR3 size: 15 residues. Germline values: CDR1 SNHLY, CDR2 FYNNEI. Trimming took 9 bases from V and 5 from J, leaving 17 bases between them. The CDR3 region is CARSGIDFRANVLTF. DNA for the CDR3: TGTGCCAGAAGCGGAATAGACTTCCGGGCCAACGTCCTGACTTTC.

The CDR3 loop reads CAIRSGAFSYEQYF. The CDR3 DNA reads TGTGCCATCCGTAGCGGGGCTTTCTCCTACGAGCAGTACTTC. V and J are TRBV10-3 and TRBJ2-7; 8 bases align to TRBD2. In germline, CDR1 is ENHRY, CDR2 SYGVKD. The CDR3 runs 14 residues. The trim removed 8 bases at V and 0 bases at J, leaving 6 bases unmatched.

In its sample, this clonotype was seen many times. The chain is built from TRBV10-3 and TRBJ1-5; TRBD1 is a possible D gene (5 bases). CDR3 length: 16 amino acids. Per the germline V gene, CDR1 is ENHRY and CDR2 is SYGVKD. V was trimmed by 4 bases and J by 2 bases, leaving 15 bases between them. CDR3 nucleotide sequence: TGTGCCATCAGTGGTTCAGGGCTGAATGGCAATCAGCCCCAGCATTTT. It translates to CAISGSGLNGNQPQHF.

The J gene is TRBJ2-1, the V gene TRBV9, with TRBD2 as a possible D gene (7 bases). Germline CDR1 is SGDLS and CDR2 is YYNGEE. Trimming stripped 3 bases from V and 0 bases from J, with 10 bases between. CDR3 size: 15 residues. The CDR3 spells CASSEGGSSYNEQFF. DNA for the CDR3: TGTGCCAGCAGCGAGGGGGGGAGCTCCTACAATGAGCAGTTCTTC.

The chain is built from TRBV7-2 and TRBJ1-2; D ambiguous. The germline V gene encodes CDR1 SGHTA and CDR2 FQGNSA. The CDR3 has 14 amino acids. Deletions cut 0 bases from V and 8 bases from J, with 13 bases between. CDR3 in DNA: TGTGCCAGCAGCTTAGCGGGAGGTGCTGAGGGCTACACCTTC. Translating it yields CASSLAGGAEGYTF.

This clonotype was recorded at least ten times. This chain links TRBV6-5 with TRBJ2-3, with a possible D match to TRBD1 (5 bases). The V end lost 2 bases, the J end lost 0 bases, and 9 bases lay between the germline ends. The CDR3 contains 15 residues. Germline-derived CDR1 and CDR2 are MNHEY and SVGAGI. The CDR3 region is CASSYAGSSTDTQYF. As DNA, the CDR3 is TGTGCCAGCAGTTACGCAGGGTCTAGCACAGATACGCAGTATTTT.

This clonotype was picked up a small number of times. The rearrangement joins TRBV24-1 to TRBJ2-3, with D tentatively TRBD2 (6 bases). There are 14 residues in the CDR3. V lost 10 bases, J lost 3 bases, and 16 bases lay in between. Germline lookup yields CDR1 KGHDR and CDR2 SFDVKD. Here the CDR3 reads CATYSGVSTDTQYF. The CDR3 bases are TGTGCCACATACTCGGGAGTTTCAACAGATACGCAGTATTTT.

In its sample, this clonotype was seen many times. This chain joins TRBV12-3 or TRBV12-4 and TRBJ2-1; TRBD2 matches 12 bases. Unmatched junction bases numbered 8, after V lost 6 bases and J lost 8 bases. The CDR3 has 15 residues. The CDR3 spells CASSLTSGGVDEQFF. Here the CDR3 DNA reads TGTGCCAGCAGCCTGACTAGCGGGGGTGTAGATGAGCAGTTCTTC.

This clonotype was seen ten or more times. The chain joins TRBV10-3 to TRBJ1-2; TRBD1 might be the D (5 bases). The ends were cut back, 0 bases at V and 4 bases at J, with 9 bases in the middle. CDR1 is ENHRY and CDR2 is SYGVKD in the germline V gene. This CDR3 is built from 14 residues. The chain's CDR3 is CAISESLGLYGYTF. The CDR3 DNA is TGTGCCATCAGTGAGTCTCTGGGGCTCTATGGCTACACCTTC.

The chain recombines TRBV29-1 with TRBJ1-1; D not resolved. The germline V and J ends were trimmed by 6 bases and 6 bases, with 8 bases remaining between them. The CDR3 has 10 amino acids. Per germline, CDR1 SQVTM and CDR2 ANQGSEA. CDR3 residues: CSVSGPEAFF. CDR3 nucleotide sequence: TGCAGCGTCTCGGGTCCTGAAGCTTTCTTT. The variable domain in full, with the rest retrieved from reference TRBV29-1 and TRBJ1-1, is SAVISQKPSRDICQRGTSLTIQCQVDSQVTMMFWYRQQPGQSLTLIATANQGSEATYESGFVIDKFPISRPNLTFSTLTVSNMSPEDSSIYLCSVSGPEAFFGQGTRLTVV.

This chain joins TRBV6-2 or TRBV6-3 and TRBJ2-2; weak D call: TRBD2 (6 bases). V lost 4 bases to trimming and J lost 0 bases, with 9 bases between them. The germline V gene encodes CDR1 MNHEY and CDR2 SVGEGT. This CDR3 has 15 amino acids. The CDR3 nucleotides are TGTGCCAGCAGTTTGACTAGTGCGAACACCGGGGAGCTGTTTTTT. Translated: CASSLTSANTGELFF.

A word on this clonotype: Since the CDR3 does not end with the conserved phenylalanine or tryptophan, this likely comes from a read error. The chain combines TRBV2 with TRBJ2-5; a weak D match, TRBD2 (5 bases). Germline lookup yields CDR1 SNHLY and CDR2 FYNNEI. The CDR3 contains 12 residues. Trimming took off 10 bases at V and 5 bases at J, with 14 bases between the two ends. The chain's CDR3 is CATHGWEETQYL. In DNA, the CDR3 is TGTGCCACCCATGGGTGGGAGGAGACCCAGTACTTG.

Of note for this clonotype: A read error may account for a junction end that differs from germline. The chain joins TRBV24-1 to TRBJ2-5; D might be TRBD1 (5 bases). CDR3 length: 15 residues. CDR1 is KGHDR and CDR2 is SFDVKD in the germline V gene. CDR3 bases: TGTGCCAGCAGTTACTCCCCAGGGAACGGGGAGACCCAGTACTTC. Amino acid sequence: CASSYSPGNGETQYF.

Ten or more counts support this clonotype. The chain recombines TRBV20-1 with TRBJ2-7, with 11 bases aligning to TRBD2. The V segment lost 6 bases and the J segment 2 bases; nucleotides outside the gene matches: 9. The CDR3 sequence is 15 residues long. Per germline, CDR1 DFQATT and CDR2 SNEGSKA (reference sequence). In DNA, the CDR3 is TGCAGTGCCGCCGATACTAGCGGGGGAACCTACGAGCAGTACTTC. Protein: CSAADTSGGTYEQYF.

The sample holds a few counts of this clonotype. The J gene is TRBJ1-4, the V gene TRBV29-1; D gene uncertain. Per germline, CDR1 SQVTM and CDR2 ANQGSEA. The CDR3 length is 11 residues. V was shortened by 1 base and J by 8 bases, with 5 bases between the two germline ends. DNA of the CDR3: TGCAGCGTTGAAGCTGGAGAAAAACTGTTTTTT. Protein sequence: CSVEAGEKLFF.

This clonotype is medium-sized in the sample. The chain employs TRBV7-9 and TRBJ1-6, with 10 bases aligning to TRBD1. Germline CDR1 SEHNR, CDR2 FQNEAQ (reference sequence). Trimming removed 7 bases from V and 8 bases from J; junction bases left unmatched: 8. The CDR3 covers 15 residues. CDR3 DNA sequence: TGTGCCAGCACGCCACGGGACAGGGGTGATTCACCCCTCCACTTT. This gives the protein CASTPRDRGDSPLHF.

The CDR3 region is CASSLEAQSPLHF. DNA for the CDR3: TGTGCCAGCAGCTTAGAGGCGCAGTCACCCCTCCACTTT. V is TRBV7-9 and J is TRBJ1-6; D unresolved. Deletions cut 1 base from V and 10 bases from J, with 8 bases between. Germline V gene sequence: CDR1 SEHNR, CDR2 FQNEAQ (reference sequence). The CDR3 runs 13 residues.

This clonotype was detected many times. The chain couples TRBV7-2 to TRBJ2-2, with unresolved D. V gave up 5 bases and J gave up 8 bases, with 15 bases separating them. Germline CDR1 SGHTA, CDR2 FQGNSA. The CDR3 runs to 14 residues. CDR3 in amino acids: CASSLKIGIGELFF. The DNA of the CDR3 is TGTGCCAGCAGCCTCAAGATTGGAATTGGGGAGCTGTTTTTT.

The gene calls are TRBV10-3 and TRBJ1-6, with D possibly TRBD1 on 5 matching bases. Between the trimmed V and J ends, which lost 10 bases and 5 bases, there was a span of 12 bases. This CDR3 is built from 13 residues. Germline CDR1 and CDR2: ENHRY and SYGVKD. The CDR3 sequence is CASGTSNNSPLHF. The CDR3 DNA reads as TGTGCCAGCGGGACGTCAAATAATTCACCCCTCCACTTT.

This clonotype was picked up many times. The chain recombines TRBV5-1 with TRBJ1-5; 11 bases agree with TRBD1. The germline V gene encodes CDR1 SGHRS and CDR2 YFSETQ. With V trimmed by 5 bases and J by 4 bases, 5 bases remained unmatched. This CDR3 is 15 amino acids long. CDR3 coding DNA: TGCGCCAGCAGATCGGGGACAGGGGGTAATCAGCCCCAGCATTTT. Translation gives CASRSGTGGNQPQHF.

The genes are TRBV15 and TRBJ2-3, with unresolved D. V lost 0 bases, J lost 6 bases, and 13 bases lay in between. The CDR3 loop spans 15 amino acids. Germline CDR1 reads LNHNV; CDR2 reads YYDKDF (reference sequence). CDR3: CATSRDPAAADTQYF. The DNA of the CDR3 is TGTGCCACCAGCAGAGATCCTGCGGCAGCCGATACGCAGTATTTT.

This clonotype has a count of ten or more. J is TRBJ1-5 and V is TRBV6-2 or TRBV6-3, with unresolved D. The CDR3 has 13 residues. Germline V gene data show CDR1 as MNHEY and CDR2 as SVGEGT. The ends were cut back, 2 bases at V and 8 bases at J, with 10 bases in the middle. This CDR3 is CASSYIGSEPQHF. The CDR3 bases are TGTGCCAGCAGTTACATAGGGAGTGAGCCCCAGCATTTT.

This clonotype was observed a handful of times. This rearrangement joins TRBV2 to TRBJ2-3; the match to TRBD2 covers 9 bases. The V gene end was trimmed by 4 bases and the J gene end by 4 bases; junction bases not matched to a gene: 6. CDR3 length: 15 amino acids. Germline-derived CDR1 and CDR2 are SNHLY and FYNNEI. CDR3 in amino acids: CASSGGGAGADTQYF. The DNA for the CDR3 is TGTGCCAGCAGTGGCGGGGGGGCCGGGGCAGATACGCAGTATTTT.